This T cell receptor beta chain was recovered during a study of CD8+ T cells in alopecia areata. This clone was seen a handful of times. The length of the CDR3 is 15 residues. In germline, CDR1 is MNHEY, CDR2 SMNVEV (reference sequence). V shed 6 bases, J shed 4 bases, and the junction held 9 bases outside the gene matches. RNA was isolated and reverse transcribed to cDNA, the sequencing template. The assay was immunoSEQ multiplex PCR, and TCRdb's table has in-frame clones only and misses some. The sample has about 150,000 clones, around 86% seen once. The clonotype originates from a human donor with alopecia areata. The specimen was CD8+ T cells sorted from blood, collected at week 0. The chain has TRBV27 and TRBJ2-3; 8 nucleotides agree with TRBD2. The CDR3 sequence: CASSATGGRADTQYF. The CDR3, as DNA: TGTGCCAGCAGCGCCACGGGGGGGCGTGCAGATACGCAGTATTTT.